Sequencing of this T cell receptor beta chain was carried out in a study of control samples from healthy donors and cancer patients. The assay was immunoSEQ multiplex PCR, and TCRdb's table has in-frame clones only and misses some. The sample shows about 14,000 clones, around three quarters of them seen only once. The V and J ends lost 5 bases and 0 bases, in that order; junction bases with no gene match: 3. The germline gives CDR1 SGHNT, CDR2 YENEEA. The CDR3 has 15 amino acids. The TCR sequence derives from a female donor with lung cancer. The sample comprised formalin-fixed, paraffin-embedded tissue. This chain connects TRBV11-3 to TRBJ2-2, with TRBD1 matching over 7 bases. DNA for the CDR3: TGTGCCAGCAGCCGAGGACAGGCGAACACCGGGGAGCTGTTTTTT. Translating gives CASSRGQANTGELFF.